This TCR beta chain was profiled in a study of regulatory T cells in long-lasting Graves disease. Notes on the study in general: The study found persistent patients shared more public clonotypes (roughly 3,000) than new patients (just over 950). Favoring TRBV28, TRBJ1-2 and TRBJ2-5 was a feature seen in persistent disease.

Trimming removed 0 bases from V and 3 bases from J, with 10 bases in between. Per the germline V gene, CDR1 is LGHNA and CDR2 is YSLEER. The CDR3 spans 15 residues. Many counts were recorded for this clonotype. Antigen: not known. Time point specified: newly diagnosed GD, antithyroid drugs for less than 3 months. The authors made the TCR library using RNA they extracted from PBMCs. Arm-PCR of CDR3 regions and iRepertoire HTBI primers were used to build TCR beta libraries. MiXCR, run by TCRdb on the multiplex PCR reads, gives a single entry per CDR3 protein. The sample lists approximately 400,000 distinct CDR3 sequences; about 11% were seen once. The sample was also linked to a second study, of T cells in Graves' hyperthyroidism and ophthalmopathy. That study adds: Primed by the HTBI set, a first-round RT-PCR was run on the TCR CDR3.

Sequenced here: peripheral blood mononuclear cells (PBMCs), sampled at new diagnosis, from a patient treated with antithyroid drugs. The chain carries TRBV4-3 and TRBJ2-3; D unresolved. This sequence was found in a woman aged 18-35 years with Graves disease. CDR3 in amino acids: CASSQESHGTDTQYF. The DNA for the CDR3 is TGCGCCAGCAGCCAAGAATCACATGGAACAGATACGCAGTATTTT.